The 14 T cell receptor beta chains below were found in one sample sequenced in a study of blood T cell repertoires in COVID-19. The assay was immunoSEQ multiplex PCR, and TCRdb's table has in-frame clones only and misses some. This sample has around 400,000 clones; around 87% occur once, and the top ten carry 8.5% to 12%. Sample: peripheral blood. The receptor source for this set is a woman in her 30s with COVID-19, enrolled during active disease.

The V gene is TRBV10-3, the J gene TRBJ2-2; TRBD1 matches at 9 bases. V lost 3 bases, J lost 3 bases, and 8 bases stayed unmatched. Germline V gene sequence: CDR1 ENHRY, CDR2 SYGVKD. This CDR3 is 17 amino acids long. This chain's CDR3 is CAISEKFGTGHTGELFF. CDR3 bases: TGTGCCATCAGTGAAAAGTTTGGGACAGGGCACACCGGGGAGCTGTTTTTT.

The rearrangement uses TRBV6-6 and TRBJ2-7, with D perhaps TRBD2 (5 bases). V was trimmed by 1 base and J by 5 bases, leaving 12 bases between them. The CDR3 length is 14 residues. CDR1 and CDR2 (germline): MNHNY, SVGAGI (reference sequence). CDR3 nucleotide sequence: TGTGCCAGCAGTTACTATGGCGGGCGAGACGAGCAGTACTTC. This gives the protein CASSYYGGRDEQYF.

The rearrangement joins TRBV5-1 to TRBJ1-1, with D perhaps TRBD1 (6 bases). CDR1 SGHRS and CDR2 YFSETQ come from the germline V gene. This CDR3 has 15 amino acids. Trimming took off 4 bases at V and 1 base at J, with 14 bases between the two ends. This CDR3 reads CASSAIQGRNTEAFF. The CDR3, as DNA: TGCGCCAGCAGCGCCATACAGGGAAGGAACACTGAAGCTTTCTTT. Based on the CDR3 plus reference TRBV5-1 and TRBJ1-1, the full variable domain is KAGVTQTPRYLIKTRGQQVTLSCSPISGHRSVSWYQQTPGQGLQFLFEYFSETQRNKGNFPGRFSGRQFSNSRSEMNVSTLELGDSALYLCASSAIQGRNTEAFFGQGTRLTVV.

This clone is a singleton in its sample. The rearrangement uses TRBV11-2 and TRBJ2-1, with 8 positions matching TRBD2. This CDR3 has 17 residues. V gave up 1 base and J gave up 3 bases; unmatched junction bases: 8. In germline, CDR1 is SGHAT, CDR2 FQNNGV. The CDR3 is CASSLGRLAGHYNEQFF. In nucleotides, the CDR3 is TGTGCCAGCAGCTTAGGTCGTCTAGCGGGTCACTACAATGAGCAGTTCTTC.

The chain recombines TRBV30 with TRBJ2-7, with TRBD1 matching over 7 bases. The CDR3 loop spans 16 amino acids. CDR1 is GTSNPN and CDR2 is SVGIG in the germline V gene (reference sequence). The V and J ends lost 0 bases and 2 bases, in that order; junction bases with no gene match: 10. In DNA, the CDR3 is TGTGCCTGGAGTGTACCAGGCTCGACAGGGCCCTACGAGCAGTACTTC. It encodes CAWSVPGSTGPYEQYF. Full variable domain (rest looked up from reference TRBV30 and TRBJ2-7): SQTIHQWPATLVQPVGSPLSLECTVEGTSNPNLYWYRQAAGRGLQLLFYSVGIGQISSEVPQNLSASRPQDRQFILSSKKLLLSDSGFYLCAWSVPGSTGPYEQYFGPGTRLTVT.

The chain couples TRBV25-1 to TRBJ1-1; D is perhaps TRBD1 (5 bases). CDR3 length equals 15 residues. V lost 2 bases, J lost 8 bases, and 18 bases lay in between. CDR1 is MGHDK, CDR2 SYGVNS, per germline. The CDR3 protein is CASSETPAAGGEAFF. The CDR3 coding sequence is TGTGCCAGCAGTGAAACCCCTGCGGCCGGGGGAGAAGCTTTCTTT.

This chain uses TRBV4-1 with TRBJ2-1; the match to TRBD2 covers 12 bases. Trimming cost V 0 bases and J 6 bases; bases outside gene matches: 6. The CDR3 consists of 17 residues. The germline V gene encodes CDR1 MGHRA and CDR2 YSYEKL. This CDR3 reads CASSQDRLAGGGNEQFF. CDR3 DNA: TGCGCCAGCAGCCAAGATCGGCTAGCGGGAGGGGGCAATGAGCAGTTCTTC.

The CDR3 nucleotides read TGTGCCAGTAGTAACCCAGGTAACGAGCAGTACTTC. It yields the protein CASSNPGNEQYF. The rearrangement links TRBV19 to TRBJ2-7; D not certain. The CDR3 is made up of 12 amino acids. V was clipped by 4 bases and J by 5 bases, with 9 bases between them. Germline V gene data show CDR1 as LNHDA and CDR2 as SQIVND (reference sequence).

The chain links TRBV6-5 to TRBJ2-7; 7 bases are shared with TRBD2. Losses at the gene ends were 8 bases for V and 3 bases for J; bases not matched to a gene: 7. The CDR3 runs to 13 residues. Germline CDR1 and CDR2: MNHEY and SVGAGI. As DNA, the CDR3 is TGTGCCAGCCGCGCGGGAGCGCGCTACGAGCAGTACTTC. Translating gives CASRAGARYEQYF.

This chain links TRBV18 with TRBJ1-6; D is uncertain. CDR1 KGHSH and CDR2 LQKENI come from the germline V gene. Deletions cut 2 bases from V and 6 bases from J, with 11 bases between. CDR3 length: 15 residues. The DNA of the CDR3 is TGTGCCAGCTCACCAATCCCTTCGGGTAATTCACCCCTCCACTTT. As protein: CASSPIPSGNSPLHF.

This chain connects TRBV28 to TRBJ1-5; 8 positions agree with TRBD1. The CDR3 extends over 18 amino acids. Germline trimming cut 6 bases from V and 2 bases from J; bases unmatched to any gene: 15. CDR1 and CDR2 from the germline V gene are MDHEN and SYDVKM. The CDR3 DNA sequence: TGTGCCAGCAGCTATAGACAGGGGCCCGCCCGGGGCAATCAGCCCCAGCATTTT. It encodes CASSYRQGPARGNQPQHF. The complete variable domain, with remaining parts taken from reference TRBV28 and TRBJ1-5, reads DVKVTQSSRYLVKRTGEKVFLECVQDMDHENMFWYRQDPGLGLRLIYFSYDVKMKEKGDIPEGYSVSREKKERFSLILESASTNQTSMYLCASSYRQGPARGNQPQHFGDGTRLSIL.

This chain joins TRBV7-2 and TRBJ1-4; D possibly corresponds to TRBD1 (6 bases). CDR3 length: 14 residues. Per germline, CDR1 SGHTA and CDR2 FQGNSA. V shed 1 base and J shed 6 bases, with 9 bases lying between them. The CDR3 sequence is CASSLGPGDEKLFF. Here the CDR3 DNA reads TGTGCCAGCAGCTTAGGCCCAGGGGATGAAAAACTGTTTTTT.

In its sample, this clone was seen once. The CDR3 DNA sequence: TGTGCCAGCAGCAGAAGGGGACTAGCGGGAGGTGATACGCAGTATTTT. It is translated as CASSRRGLAGGDTQYF. This chain joins TRBV7-2 and TRBJ2-3, with 15 bases that match TRBD2. With V trimmed by 5 bases and J by 6 bases, 6 bases remained unmatched. Germline-derived CDR1 and CDR2 are SGHTA and FQGNSA. The CDR3 spans 16 residues.

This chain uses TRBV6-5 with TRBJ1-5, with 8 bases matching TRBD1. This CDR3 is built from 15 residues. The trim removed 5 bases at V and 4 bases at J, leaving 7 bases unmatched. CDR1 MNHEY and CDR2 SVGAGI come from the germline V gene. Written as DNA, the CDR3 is TGTGCCAGCAGTCGACAGGGGACAGAAAATCAGCCCCAGCATTTT. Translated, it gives CASSRQGTENQPQHF.